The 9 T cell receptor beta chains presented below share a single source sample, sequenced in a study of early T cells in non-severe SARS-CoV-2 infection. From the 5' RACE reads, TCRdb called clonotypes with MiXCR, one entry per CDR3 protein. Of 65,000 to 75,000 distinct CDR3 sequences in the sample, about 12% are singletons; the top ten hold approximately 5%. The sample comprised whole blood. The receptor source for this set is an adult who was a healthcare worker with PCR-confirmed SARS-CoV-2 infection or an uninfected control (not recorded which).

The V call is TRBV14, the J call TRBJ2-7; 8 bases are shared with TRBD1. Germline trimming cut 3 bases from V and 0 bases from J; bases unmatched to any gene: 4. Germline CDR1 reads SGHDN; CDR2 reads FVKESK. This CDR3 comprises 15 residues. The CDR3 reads CASSHLTGASYEQYF. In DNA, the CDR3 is TGTGCCAGCAGCCATCTGACAGGGGCCTCCTACGAGCAGTACTTC.

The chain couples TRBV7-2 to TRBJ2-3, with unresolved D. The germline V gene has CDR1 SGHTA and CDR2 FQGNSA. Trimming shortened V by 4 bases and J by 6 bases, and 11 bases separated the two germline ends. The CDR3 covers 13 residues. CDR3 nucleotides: TGTGCCAGCAGCTCAATTCAGGCGGATACGCAGTATTTT. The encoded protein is CASSSIQADTQYF.

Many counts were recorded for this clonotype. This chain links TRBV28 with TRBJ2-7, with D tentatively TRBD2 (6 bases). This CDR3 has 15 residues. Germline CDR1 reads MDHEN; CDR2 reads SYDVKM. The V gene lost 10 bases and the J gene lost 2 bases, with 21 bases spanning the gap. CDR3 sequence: CATNSGTGGAYEQYF. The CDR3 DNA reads TGTGCCACCAATTCCGGGACCGGGGGTGCCTACGAGCAGTACTTC.

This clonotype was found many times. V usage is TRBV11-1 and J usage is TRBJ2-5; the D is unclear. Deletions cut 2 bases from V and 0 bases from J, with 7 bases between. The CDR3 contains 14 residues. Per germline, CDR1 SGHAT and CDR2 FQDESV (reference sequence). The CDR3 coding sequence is TGTGCCAGCAGCTTAAGGAGATACCAAGAGACCCAGTACTTC. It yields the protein CASSLRRYQETQYF.

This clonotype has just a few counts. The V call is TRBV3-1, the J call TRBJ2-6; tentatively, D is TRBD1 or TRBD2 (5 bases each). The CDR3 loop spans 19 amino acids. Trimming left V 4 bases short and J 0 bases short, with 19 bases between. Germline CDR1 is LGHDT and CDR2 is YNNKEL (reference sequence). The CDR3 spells CASSPARAGPSSGANVLTF. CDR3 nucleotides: TGTGCCAGCAGCCCCGCGCGGGCAGGGCCTAGCTCTGGGGCCAACGTCCTGACTTTC. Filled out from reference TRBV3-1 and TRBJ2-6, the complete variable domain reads DTAVSQTPKYLVTQMGNDKSIKCEQNLGHDTMYWYKQDSKKFLKIMFSYNNKELIINETVPNRFSPKSPDKAHLNLHINSLELGDSAVYFCASSPARAGPSSGANVLTFGAGSRLTVL.

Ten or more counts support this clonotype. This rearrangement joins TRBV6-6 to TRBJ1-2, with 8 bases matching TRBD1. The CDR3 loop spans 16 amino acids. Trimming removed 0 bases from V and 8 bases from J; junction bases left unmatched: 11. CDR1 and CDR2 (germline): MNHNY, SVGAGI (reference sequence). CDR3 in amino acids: CASSYSNVRGLGGYTF. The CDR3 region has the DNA TGTGCCAGCAGTTACTCGAACGTCAGGGGGCTAGGAGGCTACACCTTC.

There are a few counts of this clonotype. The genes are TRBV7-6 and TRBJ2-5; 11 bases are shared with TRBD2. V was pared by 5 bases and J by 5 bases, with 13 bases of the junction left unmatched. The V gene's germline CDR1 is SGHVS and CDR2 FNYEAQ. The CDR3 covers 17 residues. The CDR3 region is CASSKLAGAPQGETQYF. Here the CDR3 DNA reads TGTGCCAGCAGCAAACTAGCGGGAGCCCCCCAGGGGGAGACCCAGTACTTC.

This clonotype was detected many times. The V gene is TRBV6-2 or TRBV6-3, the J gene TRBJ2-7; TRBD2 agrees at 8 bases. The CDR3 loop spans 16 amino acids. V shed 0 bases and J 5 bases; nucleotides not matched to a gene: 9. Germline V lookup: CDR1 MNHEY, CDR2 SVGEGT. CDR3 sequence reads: CASSYSTGTSSHEQYF. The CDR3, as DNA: TGTGCCAGCAGTTACTCGACTGGGACTAGTTCGCACGAGCAGTACTTC.

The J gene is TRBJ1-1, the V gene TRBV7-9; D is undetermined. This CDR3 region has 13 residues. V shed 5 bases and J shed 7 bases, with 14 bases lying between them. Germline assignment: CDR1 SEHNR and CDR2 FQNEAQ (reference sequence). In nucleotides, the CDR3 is TGTGCCAGCAGCCCGACCCGCGGCCTTGAAGCTTTCTTT. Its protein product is CASSPTRGLEAFF.